What follows are 32 T cell receptor beta chains derived from one specimen sequenced in a study of blood T cell repertoires in COVID-19. Libraries were prepared by immunoSEQ multiplex PCR; TCRdb keeps only in-frame clonotypes and omits some of them. This sample yields hundreds of thousands of clones, of which about four fifths are seen a single time; 8.9% belongs to the top ten. The sequenced material came from peripheral blood. The receptors stem from a man older than 75 with acute or convalescent COVID-19.

V usage is TRBV3-1 (or the pseudogene TRBV3-2) and J usage is TRBJ2-5, with D hard to call. The germline V gene has CDR1 LGHDT and CDR2 YNNKEL (reference sequence). V lost 3 bases and J lost 5, with 19 bases in between. The CDR3 consists of 16 residues. CDR3 loop: CASSHRVRPSPETQYF. In nucleotides, the CDR3 is TGTGCCAGCAGCCACCGAGTCAGGCCCTCCCCTGAGACCCAGTACTTC.

This chain joins TRBV5-1 and TRBJ1-1; weak D call: TRBD1 (5 bases). Per germline, CDR1 SGHRS and CDR2 YFSETQ. The CDR3 extends over 13 amino acids. Deletions cut 6 bases from V and 2 bases from J, with 11 bases between. The CDR3 coding sequence is TGCGCCAGCAAGGGGTCGGTTAACACTGAAGCTTTCTTT. Its protein product is CASKGSVNTEAFF.

This chain links TRBV5-1 with TRBJ2-3, with no clear D. Germline CDR1 SGHRS, CDR2 YFSETQ. Trimming cost V 0 bases and J 1 base, with 6 bases left between them. The CDR3 is 14 residues long. CDR3 DNA sequence: TGCGCCAGCAGCTTGGTCACAGGCACAGATACGCAGTATTTT. It encodes CASSLVTGTDTQYF.

This chain uses TRBV29-1 with TRBJ1-4; 7 positions match TRBD1. With 8 bases clipped from V and 5 bases from J, the junction kept 5 bases outside the gene matches. The germline V gene encodes CDR1 SQVTM and CDR2 ANQGSEA. The CDR3 length is 12 residues. The CDR3 coding sequence is TGCAGCTCCCGGGACAGAAATGAAAAACTGTTTTTT. It translates to CSSRDRNEKLFF.

This chain connects TRBV7-9 to TRBJ2-2; the match to TRBD2 covers 7 bases. The germline V gene encodes CDR1 SEHNR and CDR2 FQNEAQ (reference sequence). V shed 1 base and J 4 bases; nucleotides not matched to a gene: 9. CDR3 length: 17 residues. Here the CDR3 reads CASSLVVLGLTTGELFF. CDR3 nucleotides: TGTGCCAGCAGCTTAGTAGTTCTGGGACTAACCACCGGGGAGCTGTTTTTT.

Only a few counts were recorded for this clone. The chain couples TRBV2 to TRBJ2-7; 7 bases line up with TRBD1. Germline V gene lookup returns CDR1 SNHLY and CDR2 FYNNEI. CDR3 length: 14 residues. J was trimmed by 7 bases and V by 7 bases; bases with no gene match: 13. CDR3 sequence reads: CASNSARGFSEQYF. In DNA form, the CDR3 reads TGTGCCAGCAACTCGGCCAGGGGGTTCTCTGAGCAGTACTTC.

The rearrangement uses TRBV5-6 and TRBJ2-7; D ambiguous. The V gene's germline CDR1 is SGHDT and CDR2 YYEEEE. The CDR3 is 16 residues long. V gave up 0 bases and J gave up 3 bases, with 16 bases separating them. The DNA for the CDR3 is TGTGCCAGCAGCTTGGGAGGCCTTTCGTCATTCTACGAGCAGTACTTC. Translation gives CASSLGGLSSFYEQYF.

This chain joins TRBV11-2 and TRBJ2-3; TRBD2 is a possible D gene (5 bases). The germline CDR1 and CDR2 sequences are SGHAT and FQNNGV. Between the trimmed V and J ends, which lost 2 bases and 2 bases, there was a span of 11 bases. The CDR3 runs to 15 residues. CDR3 amino acids: CASSLNLGATDTQYF. CDR3 coding DNA: TGTGCCAGCAGCTTAAACCTGGGAGCCACAGATACGCAGTATTTT.

This clone was detected only a few times. The rearrangement joins TRBV2 to TRBJ1-2, with TRBD1 identical over 11 bases. This CDR3 is built from 12 residues. The ends lost 11 bases at V and 4 bases at J; junction bases unmatched: 3. Germline-derived CDR1 and CDR2 are SNHLY and FYNNEI. The CDR3 sequence: CAGQGAGYGYTF. The CDR3 DNA follows: TGTGCCGGACAGGGGGCGGGCTATGGCTACACCTTC.

The CDR3 DNA is TGTGCCAGCAGTTATTCGAGGGTTGTCGGGAACACTGAAGCTTTCTTT. Translation gives CASSYSRVVGNTEAFF. The chain couples TRBV6-5 to TRBJ1-1; D is unclear. The CDR3 runs to 16 residues. Trimming took 3 bases from V and 1 from J, leaving 15 bases between them. CDR1 and CDR2 (germline): MNHEY, SVGAGI.

The chain links TRBV19 to TRBJ2-2; D ambiguous. Germline V gene data show CDR1 as LNHDA and CDR2 as SQIVND (reference sequence). CDR3 length: 12 residues. V lost 11 bases and J 2 bases, leaving 9 bases between the germline ends. CDR3 loop: CAAWSNTGELFF. As DNA, the CDR3 is TGTGCCGCATGGAGTAACACCGGGGAGCTGTTTTTT.

This clone was seen a handful of times. The rearrangement joins TRBV2 to TRBJ2-4, with 14 bases matching TRBD2. The germline V gene has CDR1 SNHLY and CDR2 FYNNEI. This CDR3 region has 16 residues. V lost 4 bases and J lost 6; bases outside the gene matches: 5. DNA for the CDR3: TGTGCCAGCAGTGTTGGGACTAGCGGGGGCCTAAACATTCAGTACTTC. Its translation: CASSVGTSGGLNIQYF.

The chain carries TRBV6-5 and TRBJ2-7; 7 bases are a match to TRBD1. V lost 0 bases, J lost 4 bases, and 6 bases stayed unmatched. Germline V lookup: CDR1 MNHEY, CDR2 SVGAGI. The CDR3 extends over 15 amino acids. As DNA, the CDR3 is TGTGCCAGCAGTTACTCGAAAGGGGGCGCATACGAGCAGTACTTC. It codes for CASSYSKGGAYEQYF.

The V call is TRBV28, the J call TRBJ2-1, with a possible D match to TRBD2 (6 bases). With 6 bases removed from V and 2 bases from J, the gap between germline ends came to 23 bases. This CDR3 contains 18 residues. Germline CDR1 MDHEN, CDR2 SYDVKM. CDR3 coding DNA: TGTGCCAGCAGCTCTCCCGGGAGCTCCACGGCCCCCTACAATGAGCAGTTCTTC. Translation: CASSSPGSSTAPYNEQFF.

J is TRBJ2-7 and V is TRBV28, with 9 bases that match TRBD1. Germline V gene data show CDR1 as MDHEN and CDR2 as SYDVKM. The CDR3 runs to 17 residues. V was clipped by 10 bases and J by 4 bases; unmatched bases: 20. In DNA form, the CDR3 reads TGTGCCACCAACCTAGAAGGACAGGGGACCTTTAGGTACGAGCAGTACTTC. It yields the protein CATNLEGQGTFRYEQYF.

CDR3 sequence: CASRQAGQSYEQYF. The CDR3 DNA sequence: TGTGCCAGTAGACAAGCGGGACAATCCTACGAGCAGTACTTC. The V call is TRBV19, the J call TRBJ2-7, with D possibly TRBD2 on 7 matching bases. This CDR3 is built from 14 residues. The V gene's germline CDR1 is LNHDA and CDR2 SQIVND (reference sequence). With 6 bases removed from V and 1 base from J, the gap between germline ends came to 13 bases.

V usage is TRBV7-9 and J usage is TRBJ2-1; 8 bases are shared with TRBD2. V shed 5 bases and J 2 bases; nucleotides not matched to a gene: 8. Germline V CDR1 and CDR2: SEHNR, FQNEAQ (reference sequence). The CDR3 contains 16 residues. The CDR3 here is CASSGLAGGPYNEQFF. The CDR3 region has the DNA TGTGCCAGCAGCGGTCTGGCGGGAGGCCCCTACAATGAGCAGTTCTTC.

This chain connects TRBV7-9 to TRBJ1-1; D perhaps matches TRBD1 (6 bases). The V end lost 4 bases, the J end lost 1 base, and 13 bases lay between the germline ends. CDR1 and CDR2 (germline): SEHNR, FQNEAQ (reference sequence). The CDR3 sequence is 15 residues long. CDR3 DNA sequence: TGTGCCAGCAGCTATGGGCTCAGGGGGAACACTGAAGCTTTCTTT. Residues: CASSYGLRGNTEAFF.

This clone was observed a few times. The CDR3 here is CASRDRGLLGYGYTF. The CDR3 nucleotides are TGTGCCAGCAGAGACAGGGGGCTTCTTGGCTATGGCTACACCTTC. This sequence joins TRBV28 and TRBJ1-2; 10 bases agree with TRBD1. The V gene end was trimmed by 6 bases and the J gene end by 4 bases; junction bases not matched to a gene: 8. The CDR3 consists of 15 residues. Looked up from germline, CDR1 is MDHEN and CDR2 is SYDVKM.

The gene calls are TRBV5-6 and TRBJ2-7, with D hard to call. Germline V gene data show CDR1 as SGHDT and CDR2 as YYEEEE. Trimming removed 2 bases from V and 7 bases from J, with 7 bases in between. The CDR3 contains 11 residues. The DNA of the CDR3 is TGTGCCAGCAGCTTCACATCGGAGCAGTACTTC. Protein: CASSFTSEQYF.

The chain recombines TRBV2 with TRBJ1-1; D is unclear. CDR3 size: 11 residues. The germline gives CDR1 SNHLY, CDR2 FYNNEI. V lost 7 bases to trimming and J lost 11 bases, with 14 bases between them. The CDR3 nucleotides are TGTGCCAGCATAGGCGGGTATTTTGCTTTCTTT. This encodes CASIGGYFAFF.

The V and J genes are TRBV4-1 and TRBJ2-6, with 8 bases that match TRBD1. CDR3 length: 17 residues. Germline V CDR1 and CDR2: MGHRA, YSYEKL. J lost 4 bases, V lost 1 base, and 6 bases had no gene match. CDR3 sequence reads: CASSQGGQGSGANVLTF. The CDR3 region has the DNA TGCGCCAGCAGCCAAGGTGGACAGGGATCAGGGGCCAACGTCCTGACTTTC.

This chain links TRBV6-5 with TRBJ2-2, with 7 nucleotides matching TRBD2. The CDR3 has 15 residues. CDR1 and CDR2 from the germline V gene are MNHEY and SVGAGI. Trimming took 7 bases from V and 3 from J; bases not matched to a gene: 8. CDR3 nucleotide sequence: TGTGCCAGCATTCCAACAGCGGGACACACCGGGGAGCTGTTTTTT. Translating gives CASIPTAGHTGELFF.

The chain is built from TRBV5-6 and TRBJ1-3, with D possibly being TRBD1 (5 bases). Between the trimmed V and J ends, which lost 1 base and 7 bases, there was a span of 15 bases. Germline CDR1 reads SGHDT; CDR2 reads YYEEEE. The CDR3 runs 15 residues. CDR3 DNA: TGTGCCAGCAGCTTGTGGGACCGCGGGGCCAACACCATATATTTT. Translation: CASSLWDRGANTIYF.

This clone came up once. The V gene is TRBV5-1, the J gene TRBJ1-3, with D tentatively TRBD1 (6 bases). CDR1 and CDR2 (germline): SGHRS, YFSETQ. The germline V and J ends were trimmed by 4 bases and 2 bases, with 10 bases remaining between them. The length of the CDR3 is 14 residues. CDR3 sequence (DNA): TGCGCCAGCAGCAGACAGGCTGCTGGAAACACCATATATTTT. It codes for CASSRQAAGNTIYF. Supplemented by reference TRBV5-1 and TRBJ1-3, the full variable domain reads KAGVTQTPRYLIKTRGQQVTLSCSPISGHRSVSWYQQTPGQGLQFLFEYFSETQRNKGNFPGRFSGRQFSNSRSEMNVSTLELGDSALYLCASSRQAAGNTIYFGEGSWLTVV.

The genes are TRBV10-3 and TRBJ1-3; 10 bases are a match to TRBD1. This CDR3 contains 17 residues. V lost 4 bases and J lost 1; bases outside the gene matches: 7. Looked up from germline, CDR1 is ENHRY and CDR2 is SYGVKD. The CDR3 DNA follows: TGTGCCATCAGTGGGTTGGGACAGGGGTTATCTGGAAACACCATATATTTT. Residues: CAISGLGQGLSGNTIYF.

Here the CDR3 reads CASSRDSSSYEQYF. In nucleotides, the CDR3 is TGCGCCAGCAGCAGGGACAGTTCTTCCTACGAGCAGTACTTC. V and J are TRBV5-1 and TRBJ2-7, with 7 positions matching TRBD1. The V segment lost 4 bases and the J segment 1 base; nucleotides outside the gene matches: 5. The CDR3 length is 14 residues. Germline lookup yields CDR1 SGHRS and CDR2 YFSETQ.

A few counts support this clone. CDR3 DNA: TGTGCCAGCAGCCCAAACGGTAACAGGGCAGGAGGCACTGAAGCTTTCTTT. Protein product: CASSPNGNRAGGTEAFF. The V call is TRBV7-3, the J call TRBJ1-1, with a weak D call TRBD1 (6 bases). The germline V gene encodes CDR1 SGHTA and CDR2 FQGTGA. The ends were cut back, 5 bases at V and 4 bases at J, with 23 bases in the middle. The CDR3 covers 17 residues.

CDR3 DNA sequence: TGTGCCACCAGCGAGACAGGGTGGAATCAGCCCCAGCATTTT. This gives the protein CATSETGWNQPQHF. V is TRBV24-1 and J is TRBJ1-5, with 7 bases aligning to TRBD1. The ends lost 7 bases at V and 4 bases at J; junction bases unmatched: 6. CDR1 is KGHDR, CDR2 SFDVKD, per germline. CDR3 length equals 14 residues.

This chain joins TRBV5-1 and TRBJ2-7; TRBD1 aligns across 9 bases. Germline CDR1 and CDR2: SGHRS and YFSETQ. The CDR3 is made up of 16 amino acids. The J segment lost 4 bases and the V segment lost 2 bases, leaving 10 bases of the junction unmatched. CDR3 region: CASSLNAGTGLYEQYF. CDR3 nucleotides: TGCGCCAGCAGCTTAAACGCCGGGACAGGGTTGTACGAGCAGTACTTC.

The chain has TRBV19 and TRBJ1-2, with TRBD1 matching over 7 bases. Germline V gene sequence: CDR1 LNHDA, CDR2 SQIVND (reference sequence). The CDR3 is made up of 15 amino acids. V dropped 8 bases and J dropped 8; count of bases not matched to a gene: 17. Written as DNA, the CDR3 is TGTGCCAGTCGACTCCCTGGGGCAGGGGGAAAAGGCTACACCTTC. It encodes CASRLPGAGGKGYTF.

This clone was counted only a few times. V is TRBV5-4 and J is TRBJ2-5; 8 positions agree with TRBD2. The CDR3 has 15 amino acids. Germline values: CDR1 SGHNT, CDR2 YYREEE (reference sequence). Germline trimming cut 5 bases from V and 4 bases from J; bases unmatched to any gene: 10. The CDR3 coding sequence is TGTGCCAGCAGTCCCCGGGGGGGGTGGGGAGAGACCCAGTACTTC. It translates to CASSPRGGWGETQYF.